One TCR beta chain is described in this entry. What it recognizes is unknown. The V end was cut by 0 bases, the J end by 8 bases, with 11 bases between. CDR1 is KGHSY, CDR2 FQNENV, per germline. There are 14 residues in the CDR3. The data were taken from a study of T cell responses to AZD1222 COVID-19 vaccine. Points from the study as a whole: Only a handful of AZD1222 recipients were seropositive at baseline. Among vaccine-associated CD4 TCRs, coverage spanned spike, with dominance at 160-218 and 743-854.

The data were produced by immunoSEQ multiplex PCR, yet TCRdb's version contains in-frame clones alone and is incomplete. The sample comprises around 130,000 clones, 93% of which are singletons, and 5% to 5.5% rests with the top ten. Sample: peripheral blood, taken on day 0 of AZD1222 vaccination. This clonotype originated in an adult in good health. J is TRBJ2-1 and V is TRBV16; weak D call: TRBD2 (5 bases). The CDR3 loop is CASSQSTNYDEQFF. CDR3 DNA sequence: TGTGCCAGCAGCCAATCGACTAATTACGATGAGCAGTTCTTC.